A single T cell receptor beta chain is shown here with its context. Its antigen is unidentified. The V and J ends lost 3 bases and 5 bases, in that order; junction bases with no gene match: 8. CDR3 length equals 17 residues. Germline CDR1 reads MGHRA; CDR2 reads YSYEKL. The sample's treatment: roughly 19 received Ad26.COV2.S at low or high dose, single or two shots; about 5 received placebo; per-sample allocation not given. Specimen acquisition occurred on day 63 following the initial vaccine or placebo injection. Immunization relied on an Ad26 vector, which expressed Wuhan-strain SARS-CoV-2 spike. These data are taken from a study of Ad26.COV2.S vaccination and SARS-CoV-2 variants. Notes on the study in general: Post-vaccination breadth of spike-specific CD8+ and CD4+ T cell responses was reportedly substantial. Recipients given vaccine exceeded placebo recipients in spike-specific TCR breadth. Total T cell responses, in the TCR breadth and depth analyses, may have been underestimated.

The data were produced by immunoSEQ multiplex PCR, yet TCRdb's version contains in-frame clones alone and is incomplete. The table has around 380,000 clones, approximately 90% seen once. The rearrangement links TRBV4-1 to TRBJ1-6; 9 bases agree with TRBD1. This sample comprised peripheral blood, obtained in a trial of Ad26.COV2.S vaccine versus placebo. This clonotype was sampled from a person aged 18 to 65 who received the Ad26.COV2.S COVID-19 vaccine or a placebo. The DNA of the CDR3 is TGCGCCAGCAGCCACCCGGGACAGGGATGGAATAATTCACCCCTCCACTTT. Its protein is CASSHPGQGWNNSPLHF.